The 24 T cell receptor beta chains given below trace back to one sample, sequenced in a study of blood T cell repertoires in COVID-19. The method was immunoSEQ multiplex PCR; TCRdb's version includes in-frame clones alone and lacks a portion of them. Among 85,000 or so clones listed, more than 80% were seen once. Sequencing was done on a sample of peripheral blood. These receptor sequences come from a man aged 45 to 65 with active or convalescent COVID-19.

The rearrangement links TRBV5-1 to TRBJ2-3; 15 nucleotides match TRBD2. Per germline, CDR1 SGHRS and CDR2 YFSETQ. The CDR3 spans 16 residues. Trimming took 3 bases from V and 6 from J; bases not matched to a gene: 5. CDR3 protein: CASSYRTSGRADTQYF. CDR3 nucleotide sequence: TGCGCCAGCAGCTACAGGACTAGCGGGAGGGCCGATACGCAGTATTTT.

V usage is TRBV6-6 and J usage is TRBJ1-1, with D possibly TRBD1 on 6 matching bases. Germline V gives CDR1 MNHNY, CDR2 SVGAGI (reference sequence). CDR3 length: 14 amino acids. Trimming left V 2 bases short and J 3 bases short, with 10 bases between. The CDR3 protein is CASSYAPGDTEAFF. CDR3 coding DNA: TGTGCCAGCAGTTACGCGCCAGGGGACACTGAAGCTTTCTTT.

This chain joins TRBV11-3 and TRBJ1-3; D may be TRBD1 (5 bases). Germline CDR1 reads SGHNT; CDR2 reads YENEEA. The CDR3 contains 15 residues. The germline V and J ends were trimmed by 0 bases and 3 bases, with 9 bases remaining between them. The CDR3 loop is CASSLDRGNGNTIYF. The CDR3 DNA reads TGTGCCAGCAGCTTAGATCGGGGGAATGGAAACACCATATATTTT.

This clone was detected only a few times. DNA of the CDR3: TGTGCCAGCAGTTTAAACCCCTGGCAGGGAGGAGGCTACACCTTC. Translating it yields CASSLNPWQGGGYTF. The chain has TRBV27 and TRBJ1-2; D may be TRBD1 (5 bases). V lost 2 bases, J lost 8 bases, and 18 bases lay in between. The CDR3 contains 15 residues. Germline CDR1 is MNHEY and CDR2 is SMNVEV (reference sequence).

V and J are TRBV7-9 and TRBJ1-1; maybe TRBD1 (6 bases). Between the trimmed V and J ends, which lost 2 bases and 4 bases, there was a span of 14 bases. The CDR3 totals 15 residues. CDR1 and CDR2 from the germline V gene are SEHNR and FQNEAQ (reference sequence). CDR3 coding DNA: TGTGCCAGCAGCTTACAAGGGACACAAGGCACTGAAGCTTTCTTT. This translates into CASSLQGTQGTEAFF.

This clone was recorded a few times. The V call is TRBV5-1, the J call TRBJ2-1; D possibly corresponds to TRBD2 (7 bases). The CDR3 length is 16 residues. Per germline, CDR1 SGHRS and CDR2 YFSETQ. V shed 4 bases and J shed 0 bases, with 14 bases lying between them. The CDR3: CASSVGGGSSYNEQFF. The CDR3 DNA sequence: TGCGCCAGCAGCGTGGGAGGGGGTAGCTCCTACAATGAGCAGTTCTTC.

CDR3 sequence: CASSDWDRGRNEQFF. In DNA form, the CDR3 reads TGTGCCAGCAGTGACTGGGACAGGGGGCGCAATGAGCAGTTCTTC. The rearrangement joins TRBV6-4 to TRBJ2-1; 12 positions match TRBD1. CDR1 is MRHNA and CDR2 is SNTAGT in the germline V gene. The CDR3 spans 15 residues. The J segment lost 6 bases and the V segment lost 1 base, leaving 1 base of the junction unmatched.

In DNA form, the CDR3 reads TGTGCCAGCAGCCGTATGGGGACAGGGAGTTATGACGAGCAGTACTTC. This translates into CASSRMGTGSYDEQYF. The V call is TRBV11-2, the J call TRBJ2-7, with TRBD1 matching over 9 bases. V lost 5 bases, J lost 5 bases, and 13 bases stayed unmatched. Germline CDR1 and CDR2: SGHAT and FQNNGV. The CDR3 spans 16 residues.

This chain joins TRBV5-6 and TRBJ2-7; D is undetermined. The germline CDR1 and CDR2 sequences are SGHDT and YYEEEE. Trimming left V 0 bases short and J 3 bases short, with 10 bases between. This CDR3 spans 14 amino acids. In DNA form, the CDR3 reads TGTGCCAGCAGCTTGGCGGGTCCGGACTACGAGCAGTACTTC. It specifies CASSLAGPDYEQYF.

V gene TRBV5-5 combines with J gene TRBJ2-7, with 7 bases identical to TRBD1. Looked up from germline, CDR1 is SGHKS and CDR2 is YYEKEE (reference sequence). The CDR3 loop spans 15 amino acids. Trimming at V came to 4 bases and at J to 4 bases, leaving 11 bases not matched to a gene. The CDR3 is CASSATGDSVYEQYF. The DNA of the CDR3 is TGTGCCAGCAGCGCTACAGGGGATTCTGTTTACGAGCAGTACTTC.

The chain couples TRBV7-2 to TRBJ1-5, with D maybe TRBD1 (6 bases). The germline V gene has CDR1 SGHTA and CDR2 FQGNSA. V was clipped by 5 bases and J by 2 bases, with 16 bases between them. The CDR3 consists of 16 residues. CDR3 sequence reads: CASSPGGGDGNQPQHF. CDR3 bases: TGTGCCAGCAGCCCCGGAGGGGGGGACGGCAATCAGCCCCAGCATTTT.

The chain employs TRBV24-1 and TRBJ2-2; 9 bases map to TRBD1. V was pared by 5 bases and J by 1 base, with 4 bases of the junction left unmatched. The CDR3 is made up of 16 amino acids. The germline gives CDR1 KGHDR, CDR2 SFDVKD. CDR3 nucleotide sequence: TGTGCCACCAGTGCCAAGACAGGGGGGAACACCGGGGAGCTGTTTTTT. This encodes CATSAKTGGNTGELFF.

V gene TRBV10-3 combines with J gene TRBJ1-1; the match to TRBD1 covers 7 bases. Per germline, CDR1 ENHRY and CDR2 SYGVKD. The CDR3 extends over 13 amino acids. V lost 6 bases to trimming and J lost 3 bases; unmatched junction nucleotides: 4. CDR3 protein: CAIRRQGDTEAFF. Here the CDR3 DNA reads TGTGCCATCAGAAGACAGGGCGACACTGAAGCTTTCTTT.

CDR3 DNA: TGTGCCAGCAACGAACAGGGGGCTGTCTCTGGAAACACCATATATTTT. Its protein is CASNEQGAVSGNTIYF. This chain connects TRBV9 to TRBJ1-3; the match to TRBD1 covers 9 bases. CDR1 and CDR2 from the germline V gene are SGDLS and YYNGEE. The CDR3 has 16 amino acids. Trimming took 6 bases from V and 0 from J; bases not matched to a gene: 7.

V usage is TRBV7-2 and J usage is TRBJ2-7, with 11 bases lining up with TRBD2. CDR3 size: 18 residues. The germline CDR1 and CDR2 sequences are SGHTA and FQGNSA. J was trimmed by 1 base and V by 1 base; bases with no gene match: 9. CDR3 sequence reads: CASSLGVSGGAGSYEQYF. CDR3 bases: TGTGCCAGCAGCTTAGGAGTTAGCGGGGGGGCCGGGTCCTACGAGCAGTACTTC.

This clone came up once. The chain recombines TRBV4-3 with TRBJ2-1; D is undetermined. CDR1 is LGHNA and CDR2 is YSLEER in the germline V gene. This CDR3 is 16 amino acids long. With 3 bases removed from V and 3 bases from J, the gap between germline ends came to 15 bases. In nucleotides, the CDR3 is TGCGCCAGCAGCCAGGTTTTAGGTCCGGGCTACAATGAGCAGTTCTTC. The encoded protein is CASSQVLGPGYNEQFF.

V gene TRBV5-8 combines with J gene TRBJ1-5; possible D gene TRBD1, 6 bases. The V end lost 2 bases, the J end lost 0 bases, and 9 bases lay between the germline ends. This CDR3 spans 15 amino acids. Germline-derived CDR1 and CDR2 are SGHTS and YDEGEE. CDR3 residues: CASSLQGYSNQPQHF. In DNA, the CDR3 is TGTGCCAGCAGCTTACAGGGCTATAGCAATCAGCCCCAGCATTTT.

V usage is TRBV19 and J usage is TRBJ2-6; TRBD1 agrees at 8 bases. V dropped 7 bases and J dropped 0; count of bases not matched to a gene: 11. This CDR3 has 18 residues. CDR1 LNHDA and CDR2 SQIVND come from the germline V gene (reference sequence). The CDR3 bases are TGTGCCAGTAAGGCTTGGGACAGGCAAATCTCTGGGGCCAACGTCCTGACTTTC. Protein: CASKAWDRQISGANVLTF. The whole variable domain, remainder taken from reference TRBV19 and TRBJ2-6, is DGGITQSPKYLFRKEGQNVTLSCEQNLNHDAMYWYRQDPGQGLRLIYYSQIVNDFQKGDIAEGYSVSREKKESFPLTVTSAQKNPTAFYLCASKAWDRQISGANVLTFGAGSRLTVL.

The chain links TRBV27 to TRBJ1-1; D may be TRBD1 (5 bases). The V gene lost 4 bases and the J gene lost 3 bases, with 9 bases spanning the gap. The CDR3 runs 13 residues. Germline CDR1 is MNHEY and CDR2 is SMNVEV (reference sequence). The CDR3 region has the DNA TGTGCCAGCAGTTGGAGGGACGACACTGAAGCTTTCTTT. It codes for CASSWRDDTEAFF.

In DNA form, the CDR3 reads TGTGCCAGCAGCCCCAGACCAATAGGGGGTTCACCCCTCCACTTT. It encodes CASSPRPIGGSPLHF. The chain couples TRBV3-1 (or the pseudogene TRBV3-2) to TRBJ1-6; TRBD1 might be the D (6 bases). Trimming took 4 bases from V and 9 from J, leaving 16 bases between them. The CDR3 totals 15 residues. CDR1 LGHDT and CDR2 YNNKEL come from the germline V gene (reference sequence).

This clone was recorded only once. The V gene is TRBV7-9, the J gene TRBJ1-6; tentative D call: TRBD1 (5 bases). There are 14 residues in the CDR3. From germline, CDR1 is SEHNR and CDR2 FQNEAQ (reference sequence). V lost 4 bases and J lost 5, with 9 bases in between. The CDR3 sequence is CASSSQDNNSPLHF. Here the CDR3 DNA reads TGTGCCAGCAGCTCACAGGACAATAATTCACCCCTCCACTTT.

The chain combines TRBV19 with TRBJ1-1; 8 bases agree with TRBD1. Trimming cost V 4 bases and J 4 bases; bases outside gene matches: 8. Germline-derived CDR1 and CDR2 are LNHDA and SQIVND (reference sequence). This CDR3 is 15 amino acids long. Here the CDR3 reads CASSTWTGRSTEAFF. DNA for the CDR3: TGTGCCAGTAGTACCTGGACAGGGAGGAGCACTGAAGCTTTCTTT. Using reference TRBV19 and TRBJ1-1 for the parts outside the CDR3, the full variable domain is DGGITQSPKYLFRKEGQNVTLSCEQNLNHDAMYWYRQDPGQGLRLIYYSQIVNDFQKGDIAEGYSVSREKKESFPLTVTSAQKNPTAFYLCASSTWTGRSTEAFFGQGTRLTVV.

CDR3 in DNA: TGTGCCAGTAGTGGGACAGGGGGTGACTATGGCTACACCTTC. Residues: CASSGTGGDYGYTF. V gene TRBV19 combines with J gene TRBJ1-2; TRBD1 agrees at 11 bases. The CDR3 has 14 residues. V lost 5 bases, J lost 3 bases, and 2 bases stayed unmatched. CDR1 is LNHDA, CDR2 SQIVND, per germline (reference sequence).

This chain uses TRBV18 with TRBJ1-2; the match to TRBD1 covers 7 bases. V was clipped by 2 bases and J by 5 bases; unmatched bases: 8. CDR1 is KGHSH, CDR2 LQKENI, per germline. CDR3 length equals 15 residues. DNA for the CDR3: TGTGCCAGCTCACCAAGACAGGGCGTGGGTTATGGCTACACCTTC. Its translation is CASSPRQGVGYGYTF.